This T cell receptor beta chain was retrieved from a study of control samples from healthy donors and cancer patients. The CDR3 has 15 amino acids. Trimming cost V 0 bases and J 3 bases; bases outside gene matches: 2. Germline CDR1 and CDR2: SGHNT and YYREEE (reference sequence). The data were produced by immunoSEQ multiplex PCR, yet TCRdb's version contains in-frame clones alone and is incomplete. The sample includes about 84,000 clones, 91% seen only once; the top ten take roughly a sixth. The sequenced material came from blood. The TCR was taken from a man aged 45-65 years in good health. This chain uses TRBV5-4 with TRBJ2-2; 7 positions match TRBD1. The CDR3 sequence is CASSLDRGDTGELFF. The CDR3 DNA sequence: TGTGCCAGCAGCTTGGACAGGGGAGACACCGGGGAGCTGTTTTTT. Full variable domain (missing parts from reference TRBV5-4 and TRBJ2-2): ETGVTQSPTHLIKTRGQQVTLRCSSQSGHNTVSWYQQALGQGPQFIFQYYREEENGRGNFPPRFSGLQFPNYSSELNVNALELDDSALYLCASSLDRGDTGELFFGEGSRLTVL.